This is a list of T cell receptor beta chains from one sample in a study of post-analysis software for immune sequencing data. MiXCR, applied by TCRdb to the PCR reads, yields one record per CDR3 protein. The sample holds about 460,000 distinct CDR3 sequences; around 40% are singletons and the top ten take 12%. The sequenced material came from blood. These receptors all stem from a girl between 5 and 17 years old with multiple sclerosis. Both conserved end residues are part of each CDR3. The D gene is left open where the match is weak. The size field is filled for only some rows; it gives once, few, many or a size class.

j_gene | v_gene | d_gene | abundance | CDR3aa | CDR3nt
TRBJ2-1 | TRBV20-1 | - | - | CSARALYQSASVHEQFF | TGCAGTGCTAGAGCCTTGTACCAGTCGGCTAGCGTCCATGAGCAGTTCTTC
TRBJ2-3 | TRBV7-2 | - | few | CASSLGRLSTDTQYF | TGTGCCAGCAGCTTAGGACGGCTTAGCACAGATACGCAGTATTTT
TRBJ2-7 | TRBV12-3/TRBV12-4 | TRBD2 | few | CASSVTLAEAYEQYF | TGTGCCAGCAGTGTCACTCTAGCGGAGGCCTACGAGCAGTACTTC
TRBJ1-5 | TRBV5-1 | - | - | CASSNRQPQHF | TGCGCCAGCAGCAACCGTCAGCCCCAGCATTTT
TRBJ2-7 | TRBV29-1 | - | few | CSVEGPVGEGYEQYF | TGCAGCGTTGAAGGCCCCGTCGGGGAAGGGTACGAGCAGTACTTC
TRBJ2-5 | TRBV29-1 | - | - | CSADLTGVSETQYF | TGCAGCGCCGACTTGACAGGAGTGTCAGAGACCCAGTACTTC
TRBJ2-1 | TRBV7-7 | - | few | CASSLVLDNEQFF | TGTGCTAGCAGCTTAGTCCTGGATAATGAGCAGTTCTTC
TRBJ2-1 | TRBV28 | TRBD2 | few | CASSLRTLAGSSNEQFF | TGTGCCAGCAGTTTAAGAACTCTAGCGGGAAGTAGCAATGAGCAGTTCTTC
TRBJ1-1 | TRBV20-1 | TRBD1 | - | CSARDETGVPEAFF | TGCAGTGCTAGAGATGAGACAGGGGTCCCTGAAGCTTTCTTT
TRBJ2-1 | TRBV20-1 | - | - | CSARWSRRRNEQFF | TGCAGTGCTAGATGGTCCAGGAGAAGGAATGAGCAGTTCTTC
TRBJ2-7 | TRBV20-1 | - | many | CSARTGSSYEQYF | TGCAGTGCTAGAACCGGGAGCTCCTACGAGCAGTACTTC
TRBJ2-7 | TRBV20-1 | - | - | CSAHDPTATYEQYF | TGCAGTGCCCACGACCCCACCGCGACCTACGAGCAGTACTTC
TRBJ2-5 | TRBV18 | TRBD2 | - | CASSPIAGGDQETQYF | TGTGCCAGCTCACCCATAGCGGGAGGGGATCAAGAGACCCAGTACTTC
TRBJ2-1 | TRBV28 | - | - | CASSLGLRAYNEQFF | TGTGCCAGCAGTTTAGGACTCAGGGCCTACAATGAGCAGTTCTTC
TRBJ2-7 | TRBV10-3 | - | - | CAISWRLQDGEQYF | TGTGCCATCAGCTGGCGGCTACAAGACGGAGAGCAGTACTTC
TRBJ2-1 | TRBV7-2 | TRBD2 | - | CASSVGGSASGRYNEQFF | TGTGCCAGCAGCGTAGGAGGCTCTGCGAGCGGGAGGTACAATGAGCAGTTCTTC
TRBJ2-4 | TRBV7-6 | - | - | CDSSLFVPGEQYF | TGTGACAGCAGCTTATTTGTCCCAGGGGAGCAGTACTTC
TRBJ2-6 | TRBV20-1 | - | - | CSAPAPSGANVLTF | TGCAGTGCACCTGCCCCCTCTGGGGCCAACGTCCTGACTTTC
TRBJ1-2 | TRBV27 | - | few | CASSPLTPNYGYTF | TGTGCCAGCAGTCCTCTGACACCCAACTATGGCTACACCTTC
TRBJ2-4 | TRBV7-9 | - | - | CASSSSRQDPSIAKNIQYF | TGTGCCAGCAGCTCATCTCGGCAGGACCCATCTATAGCCAAAAACATTCAGTACTTC
TRBJ2-1 | TRBV20-1 | TRBD1 | - | CSARVSRGTGLENEQFF | TGCAGTGCTAGAGTTTCTCGTGGGACAGGGCTTGAAAATGAGCAGTTCTTC
TRBJ2-7 | TRBV7-2 | - | - | CASSLGLGGYEQYF | TGTGCCAGCAGCTTAGGATTGGGCGGCTACGAGCAGTACTTC
TRBJ1-1 | TRBV29-1 | TRBD1 | - | CSVEVRTGNTEAFF | TGCAGCGTTGAAGTTAGGACAGGGAACACTGAAGCTTTCTTT
TRBJ2-7 | TRBV5-1 | - | - | CASSNVPSSYEQYF | TGCGCCAGCAGTAACGTCCCCAGCTCCTACGAGCAGTACTTC
TRBJ2-7 | TRBV28 | TRBD2 | few | CASFGTSEQYF | TGTGCCAGTTTTGGGACTAGCGAGCAGTACTTC
TRBJ2-1 | TRBV20-1 | - | - | CSARMVGANVYNEQFF | TGCAGTGCTAGAATGGTCGGGGCGAACGTCTACAATGAGCAGTTCTTC
TRBJ1-1 | TRBV12-3/TRBV12-4 | TRBD1 | - | CASRPGTGWEAFF | TGTGCCAGCAGGCCCGGGACAGGGTGGGAAGCTTTCTTT
TRBJ1-6 | TRBV21-1 | - | - | CAIPTGENSPLHF | TGTGCCATCCCGACAGGGGAGAATTCACCCCTCCACTTT
TRBJ2-7 | TRBV6-1 | - | - | CASSEGHYEQYF | TGTGCCAGCAGTGAAGGACACTACGAGCAGTACTTC
TRBJ2-1 | TRBV4-1 | - | - | CASSQVGGNYNEQFF | TGCGCCAGCAGCCAAGTGGGCGGTAACTACAATGAGCAGTTCTTC
TRBJ2-7 | TRBV28 | - | - | CASSGAGPTYEQYF | TGTGCCAGCAGTGGGGCAGGGCCTACCTACGAGCAGTACTTC
TRBJ1-2 | TRBV28 | - | few | CASNSGPRGRGYTF | TGTGCCAGCAACTCGGGACCGCGTGGACGCGGCTACACCTTC
TRBJ1-1 | TRBV15 | - | few | CATSRVLETAEAFF | TGTGCCACCAGCAGAGTCTTGGAAACAGCTGAAGCTTTCTTT
TRBJ2-1 | TRBV28 | TRBD1 | - | CASSLNPGQGRNEQFF | TGTGCCAGCAGTTTAAATCCCGGACAGGGGCGCAATGAGCAGTTCTTC
TRBJ2-1 | TRBV2 | TRBD2 | few | CASIGLAGDHGDEQFF | TGTGCCAGCATCGGACTAGCGGGAGATCATGGGGATGAGCAGTTCTTC
TRBJ2-7 | TRBV12-3/TRBV12-4 | TRBD1 | many | CASTHGTGGNEQYF | TGTGCCAGCACTCACGGGACAGGGGGGAACGAGCAGTACTTC
TRBJ2-5 | TRBV20-1 | - | - | CSAREWTAQETQYF | TGCAGTGCTAGAGAGTGGACAGCTCAAGAGACCCAGTACTTC